The 15 T cell receptor beta chains below were found in one sample sequenced in a study of T cell repertoires in cytomegalovirus infection. One entry per CDR3 protein results from TCRdb running MiXCR on the reads. Of roughly 920,000 distinct CDR3 sequences in the sample, roughly a third were seen once. What these receptors recognize is not known. The material was cultured CD8+ T cells from PBMCs, obtained from culture after CMV antigen stimulation. The receptors originated from a human donor in good health (CMV status not recorded). Some clones in this sample may be carry-over from other donors' samples.

There are a few counts of this clonotype. The chain has TRBV19 and TRBJ2-2; D remains unclear. Germline V CDR1 and CDR2: LNHDA, SQIVND (reference sequence). V gave up 3 bases and J gave up 0 bases, with 17 bases separating them. CDR3 size: 18 residues. CDR3 region: CASSIGQREDPNTGELFF. CDR3 nucleotide sequence: TGTGCCAGTAGTATCGGGCAGCGCGAGGACCCGAACACCGGGGAGCTGTTTTTT. The full variable domain, completed using reference TRBV19 and TRBJ2-2, is DGGITQSPKYLFRKEGQNVTLSCEQNLNHDAMYWYRQDPGQGLRLIYYSQIVNDFQKGDIAEGYSVSREKKESFPLTVTSAQKNPTAFYLCASSIGQREDPNTGELFFGEGSRLTVL.

This clonotype has a count of ten or more. This chain joins TRBV4-1 and TRBJ2-7; D might be TRBD1 (6 bases). Germline V lookup: CDR1 MGHRA, CDR2 YSYEKL. V lost 1 base and J lost 4, with 11 bases in between. The CDR3 runs to 14 residues. The CDR3, as DNA: TGCGCCAGCAGCCAAGTACAAACAGGGTACGAGCAGTACTTC. Translated, it gives CASSQVQTGYEQYF.

This clonotype came up a few times. V usage is TRBV5-5 and J usage is TRBJ2-2, with 11 nucleotides matching TRBD2. Unmatched junction bases numbered 6, after V lost 4 bases and J lost 4 bases. Germline CDR1 is SGHKS and CDR2 is YYEKEE (reference sequence). The CDR3 runs 16 residues. The DNA for the CDR3 is TGTGCCAGCAGCATTAGCGGGGGGGCCCGCACCGGGGAGCTGTTTTTT. Residues: CASSISGGARTGELFF. Complete variable domain (other parts from reference TRBV5-5 and TRBJ2-2): DAGVTQSPTHLIKTRGQQVTLRCSPISGHKSVSWYQQVLGQGPQFIFQYYEKEERGRGNFPDRFSARQFPNYSSELNVNALLLGDSALYLCASSISGGARTGELFFGEGSRLTVL.

Ten or more counts support this clonotype. This chain joins TRBV7-6 and TRBJ2-1; D possibly uses TRBD1 or TRBD2 (6 bases each). Looked up from germline, CDR1 is SGHVS and CDR2 is FNYEAQ. V was cut by 5 bases and J by 8 bases, with 19 bases left in between. CDR3 length equals 15 residues. CDR3 DNA sequence: TGTGCCAGCAGCGTCACAGCCCTCGGGGGCGATGAGCAGTTCTTC. It specifies CASSVTALGGDEQFF.

V usage is TRBV7-9 and J usage is TRBJ1-2; D gene unclear. Germline values: CDR1 SEHNR, CDR2 FQNEAQ (reference sequence). Trimming left V 6 bases short and J 2 bases short, with 13 bases between. The CDR3 contains 14 residues. In nucleotides, the CDR3 is TGTGCCAGCAGTCCTGTGAGCTCAAACTATGGCTACACCTTC. Translated: CASSPVSSNYGYTF.

This clonotype was counted many times. The gene calls are TRBV5-5 and TRBJ1-2; D is uncertain. This CDR3 has 13 residues. Trimming took 2 bases from V and 4 from J, leaving 9 bases between them. Germline V CDR1 and CDR2: SGHKS, YYEKEE (reference sequence). Here the CDR3 DNA reads TGTGCCAGCAGCTTCGCAGAACTCTATGGCTACACCTTC. Its protein is CASSFAELYGYTF.

V and J are TRBV5-1 and TRBJ2-2; D is unclear. V was cut by 3 bases and J by 0 bases, with 12 bases left in between. Germline assignment: CDR1 SGHRS and CDR2 YFSETQ. CDR3 length equals 16 residues. This CDR3 reads CASSSWSFANTGELFF. In nucleotides, the CDR3 is TGCGCCAGCAGCTCCTGGTCCTTCGCGAACACCGGGGAGCTGTTTTTT.

Of note for this clonotype: This may arise from a read error, as a much more abundant clone is one base away. V is TRBV7-8 and J is TRBJ2-7; D is possibly TRBD1 or TRBD2 (5 bases each). Germline CDR1 is SGHVS and CDR2 is FQNEAQ. The CDR3 has 13 amino acids. This CDR3 reads CASSLRALGERYV. CDR3 nucleotides: TGTGCCAGCAGCTTACGGGCGCTGGGGGAGCGGTACGTC.

The V and J genes are TRBV14 and TRBJ1-2; no firm D call. Germline CDR1 SGHDN, CDR2 FVKESK. The CDR3 has 12 amino acids. The ends were cut back, 2 bases at V and 4 bases at J, with 5 bases in the middle. CDR3 protein: CASSQRSYGYTF. CDR3 sequence (DNA): TGTGCCAGCAGCCAACGGTCCTATGGCTACACCTTC.

This CDR3 is CSVEGDQGDYGYTF. The CDR3 nucleotides are TGCAGCGTTGAAGGGGACCAGGGGGACTATGGCTACACCTTC. This sequence joins TRBV29-1 and TRBJ1-2; TRBD1 matches at 7 bases. Trimming cost V 1 base and J 3 bases; bases outside gene matches: 5. Germline loops: CDR1 SQVTM, CDR2 ANQGSEA. The CDR3 covers 14 residues. The full variable domain, with the rest looked up from reference TRBV29-1 and TRBJ1-2, is SAVISQKPSRDICQRGTSLTIQCQVDSQVTMMFWYRQQPGQSLTLIATANQGSEATYESGFVIDKFPISRPNLTFSTLTVSNMSPEDSSIYLCSVEGDQGDYGYTFGSGTRLTVV.

At least ten counts were recorded for this clonotype. This chain connects TRBV12-3 or TRBV12-4 to TRBJ2-3; 9 bases align to TRBD2. The ends lost 6 bases at V and 2 bases at J; junction bases unmatched: 3. This CDR3 has 14 amino acids. The DNA for the CDR3 is TGTGCCAGCAGCCTAGCGGGGCTCACAGATACGCAGTATTTT. Amino acid sequence: CASSLAGLTDTQYF.

V usage is TRBV2 and J usage is TRBJ2-1; no firm D call. Germline assignment: CDR1 SNHLY and CDR2 FYNNEI. Trimming pared 6 bases from V and 2 bases from J, leaving 14 bases between. The CDR3 has 15 residues. CDR3 nucleotides: TGTGCCAGCAGCGACACAAAAATACCCTACAATGAGCAGTTCTTC. Translated: CASSDTKIPYNEQFF.

This clonotype has only a few counts. CDR3 protein: CASSGRGRGTEAFF. As DNA, the CDR3 is TGTGCCAGTAGTGGCAGGGGGCGCGGGACTGAAGCTTTCTTT. V usage is TRBV19 and J usage is TRBJ1-1; 8 nucleotides align to TRBD1. V shed 5 bases, J shed 5 bases, and the junction held 7 bases outside the gene matches. The V gene's germline CDR1 is LNHDA and CDR2 SQIVND (reference sequence). CDR3 length: 14 residues.

The chain uses TRBV2 and TRBJ2-7, with a weak D call TRBD2 (6 bases). This CDR3 is 10 amino acids long. Germline V CDR1 and CDR2: SNHLY, FYNNEI. The CDR3 sequence is CASSGRDFDV. CDR3 in DNA: TGTGCCAGCAGTGGTAGGGACTTTGACGTC.

There are a few counts of this clonotype. The genes are TRBV27 and TRBJ2-3; maybe TRBD1 (6 bases). CDR3 size: 14 residues. With 8 bases removed from V and 4 bases from J, the gap between germline ends came to 16 bases. Germline values: CDR1 MNHEY, CDR2 SMNVEV (reference sequence). CDR3 sequence reads: CASSYRARADTQYF. In DNA form, the CDR3 reads TGTGCCAGCTCATACAGGGCTAGGGCAGATACGCAGTATTTT.